These 2 T cell receptor beta chains were all obtained from the same sample, sequenced in a study of spatial heterogeneity in lung cancer. TCRdb itself ran the 5' RACE reads through MiXCR, one entry per CDR3 protein. The data hold 15,000 to 20,000 distinct CDR3 sequences, with 6.2% observed a single time. Time point in this sample: sample taken at primary tumor resection. These TCRs' antigens remain unknown. Study-wide results and caveats: How many expanded intratumoral alpha and beta TCRs were present tracked the tumor mutation count, which was a count of nonsynonymous mutations.

The starting material was lung tumor tissue, obtained at surgery. These receptor sequences come from a male donor with early-stage non-small cell lung cancer.

The sample holds many counts of this clonotype. Since it is a stray read in a library aimed at alpha chains, this beta chain has a size that is not meaningful. The chain employs TRBV4-1 and TRBJ2-3; D gene ambiguous. V was cut by 0 bases and J by 2 bases, with 12 bases left in between. The CDR3 has 16 amino acids. Germline CDR1 and CDR2: MGHRA and YSYEKL. Here the CDR3 DNA reads TGCGCCAGCAGCCAAGATAGGGCGTCCGCCACAGATACGCAGTATTTT. The encoded protein is CASSQDRASATDTQYF.

This clonotype occurred many times. This beta chain is an unintended read in a library built for alpha chains; its size means little. This chain connects TRBV6-5 to TRBJ2-4; 7 positions agree with TRBD2. Trimming at V came to 10 bases and at J to 6 bases, leaving 9 bases not matched to a gene. The CDR3 consists of 13 residues. Germline-derived CDR1 and CDR2 are MNHEY and SVGAGI. CDR3 loop: CATKAGTLNIQYF. The CDR3, as DNA: TGTGCCACCAAAGCGGGAACGCTAAACATTCAGTACTTC.